Listed below are T cell receptor beta chains from one sample, sequenced in a study of OX40 agonist ivuxolimab in advanced cancers. The table came from immunoSEQ multiplex PCR; TCRdb's copy has only in-frame clones and leaves some out. The table includes tens of thousands of clones, approximately 91% detected once. Specimen: CD4+ or CD8+ T cells sorted from blood, collected in a trial of the OX40 agonist ivuxolimab. The receptors come from an adult with an advanced solid tumor such as melanoma, head and neck, liver or kidney cancer. CDR3s include the opening cysteine and the closing phenylalanine or tryptophan. The order of the fields is J gene, D gene, V gene, CDR3 DNA, CDR3 protein. A D gene is named only where the DNA matches it firmly.

j_call: TRBJ2-7; d_call: TRBD2; v_call: TRBV7-9; cdr3_nt: TGTGCCAGCAGCCCGGTCCTAGCGGGAGACGAGCAGTACTTC; cdr3_aa: CASSPVLAGDEQYF
j_call: TRBJ1-4; d_call: TRBD1; v_call: TRBV4-3; cdr3_nt: TGCGCCAGCAGCCGGGACAGGGCTAATGAAAAACTGTTTTTT; cdr3_aa: CASSRDRANEKLFF
j_call: TRBJ2-7; d_call: TRBD2; v_call: TRBV5-8; cdr3_nt: TGTGCCAGCAGAACTAGCGGGATTTACGAGCAGTACTTC; cdr3_aa: CASRTSGIYEQYF
j_call: TRBJ2-1; d_call: TRBD1; v_call: TRBV28; cdr3_nt: TGTGCCAGCTCGCCGGGACAGGGGGCTGATGAGCAGTTCTTC; cdr3_aa: CASSPGQGADEQFF
j_call: TRBJ2-3; d_call: NA; v_call: TRBV7-3; cdr3_nt: TGTGCCAGCAGCTTAGGGGTTAGCGGTGGCACAGATACGCAGTATTTT; cdr3_aa: CASSLGVSGGTDTQYF
j_call: TRBJ1-2; d_call: TRBD1; v_call: TRBV6-6; cdr3_nt: TGTGCCAGCAGCGACAGGGAGAATGGCTACACCTTC; cdr3_aa: CASSDRENGYTF
j_call: TRBJ1-4; d_call: NA; v_call: TRBV4-3; cdr3_nt: TGCGCCAGCAGCCAACGAACGGGACCCCCGGAAAAACTGTTTTTT; cdr3_aa: CASSQRTGPPEKLFF
j_call: TRBJ2-4; d_call: TRBD1; v_call: TRBV7-9; cdr3_nt: TGTGCCAGCAGCCCCACAGGGGTTAGAGCCAAAAACATTCAGTACTTC; cdr3_aa: CASSPTGVRAKNIQYF
j_call: TRBJ1-2; d_call: NA; v_call: TRBV4-3; cdr3_nt: TGCGCCAGCAGCCAAGATTCCAGGGTTAGCGATGGCTACACCTTC; cdr3_aa: CASSQDSRVSDGYTF
j_call: TRBJ2-5; d_call: TRBD2; v_call: TRBV5-4; cdr3_nt: TGTGCCAGCAGCTTGGCCACGGGAGGGCTTAAGACCCAGTACTTC; cdr3_aa: CASSLATGGLKTQYF
j_call: TRBJ2-2; d_call: NA; v_call: TRBV27; cdr3_nt: TGTGCCAGCAGTTTCGGCCGGGACGGGGAGCTGTTTTTT; cdr3_aa: CASSFGRDGELFF
j_call: TRBJ2-1; d_call: NA; v_call: TRBV11-2; cdr3_nt: TGTGCCAGCAGCTTAGTTGCGGGGCCCCCGCTCAATGAGCAGTTCTTC; cdr3_aa: CASSLVAGPPLNEQFF
j_call: TRBJ2-7; d_call: NA; v_call: TRBV19; cdr3_nt: TGTGCCAGTAGTATAAAGGGGGCCTACGAGCAGTACTTC; cdr3_aa: CASSIKGAYEQYF